This TCR beta chain came from a study of blood T cell repertoires in COVID-19. Per the germline V gene, CDR1 is MNHEY and CDR2 is SVGAGI. The CDR3 is 14 residues long. Trimming cost V 7 bases and J 4 bases; bases outside gene matches: 6. Per the original data handling: From reference gene primer amplification, estimates of nucleated cell counts were derived. Sequencing used immunoSEQ multiplex PCR; TCRdb keeps in-frame clones, though not all of them. That table supplies the V and J calls and clone size; D and trimming were determined from the DNA. The table lists 360,000 or so clones, under 90% of them singletons, with less than 2% in the top ten. In assigning cohorts, the study relied on participant-reported clinical history.

The sample was PBMCs or T cells enriched from blood (not recorded which). The V gene is TRBV6-5, the J gene TRBJ1-2, with 10 bases lining up with TRBD1. The origin of this receptor is a young woman who had recovered from COVID-19. The CDR3 DNA reads TGTGCCAGCACCGACAGGGGGCGCGGCTATGGCTACACCTTC. It specifies CASTDRGRGYGYTF.